This T cell receptor (beta chain) originates from a study of beta chain features in type 1 diabetes. At the level of the study: Similarity in age, gender and cell yields was seen between patients and healthy donors. Study-wide points: The naive, central memory and Treg TCRB repertoires showed an apparent similarity that was greater among patients than among healthy donors. For Type 1 diabetes patients, all four CD4+ subsets carried TCRB CDR3s that were moderately but significantly shorter.

Isolated RNA was reverse transcribed in full, so expressed TCRB transcripts were sequenced. TCRdb's table, derived via immunoSEQ multiplex PCR, lists solely in-frame clones and lacks some. The data show fewer than 25,000 clones, with 55% to 75% seen just once and around 4% held by the top ten. This clone was counted a few times. As yet, its antigen is unknown. Germline V gene sequence: CDR1 WSHSY, CDR2 SAAADI. The junction had 11 bases not matched to a gene; V was cut back by 3 bases and J by 10 bases. The CDR3 runs to 14 residues. This TCR derives from a man aged 18 to 30 with type 1 diabetes. Source material: Tregs from blood. This chain uses TRBV10-2 with TRBJ2-7; 8 nucleotides align to TRBD2. The CDR3 reads CASSDLGLAPSQYF. CDR3 DNA sequence: TGCGCCAGCAGTGACCTAGGACTAGCCCCAAGCCAGTACTTC.